The entry that follows covers one TCR beta chain sequence. The antigen is undetermined. The sample carries other DNA sequences with the same CDR3. The data derive from a study of cytomegalovirus exposure and HLA in healthy donors. Study findings and constraints: In an earlier analysis, about 87% or about 30%: the productive usage of most TCR beta V segments.

Primers included in the PCR were 60 Vbeta and 13 Jbeta primers. The assay was immunoSEQ multiplex PCR, and TCRdb's table has in-frame clones only and misses some. The sample contains approximately 160,000 clones, 65% to 90% of which appear only once. Unmatched junction bases numbered 7, after V lost 6 bases and J lost 5 bases. Germline values: CDR1 MNHEY, CDR2 SVGAGI. The CDR3 loop spans 14 amino acids. The chain has TRBV6-5 and TRBJ1-1; 9 bases match TRBD1. What was sequenced was PBMCs. The receptor's source is a human donor in good health. DNA for the CDR3: TGTGCCAGCAGCCCCGACAGGGGGTCGACTGAAGCTTTCTTT. Translated: CASSPDRGSTEAFF.